The sequence of this T cell receptor beta chain was determined in a study of blood T cell repertoires in COVID-19. The CDR3 runs to 14 residues. After removal of 7 bases from V and 6 bases from J, the junction contained 7 bases not matched to a gene. The germline V gene encodes CDR1 SGHRS and CDR2 YFSETQ. A PCR-confirmed or clinician-diagnosed COVID-19 case had contacted exposed participants within 2 weeks of entry. Profiling relied on immunoSEQ multiplex PCR, and the TCRdb table lists in-frame clones only, not all of them. The sample includes about 280,000 clones, 80% to 95% of them seen just once. This sequence originates from a man between 35 and 55 years old who had been exposed to COVID-19. Source material: PBMCs or T cells enriched from blood (not recorded which). The J gene is TRBJ2-1, the V gene TRBV5-1, with 10 bases matching TRBD2. The CDR3 here is CASHHGTSVNEQFF. The DNA of the CDR3 is TGCGCCAGCCATCACGGGACTAGCGTCAATGAGCAGTTCTTC. Together with reference TRBV5-1 and TRBJ2-1, the CDR3 gives the full variable domain: KAGVTQTPRYLIKTRGQQVTLSCSPISGHRSVSWYQQTPGQGLQFLFEYFSETQRNKGNFPGRFSGRQFSNSRSEMNVSTLELGDSALYLCASHHGTSVNEQFFGPGTRLTVL.